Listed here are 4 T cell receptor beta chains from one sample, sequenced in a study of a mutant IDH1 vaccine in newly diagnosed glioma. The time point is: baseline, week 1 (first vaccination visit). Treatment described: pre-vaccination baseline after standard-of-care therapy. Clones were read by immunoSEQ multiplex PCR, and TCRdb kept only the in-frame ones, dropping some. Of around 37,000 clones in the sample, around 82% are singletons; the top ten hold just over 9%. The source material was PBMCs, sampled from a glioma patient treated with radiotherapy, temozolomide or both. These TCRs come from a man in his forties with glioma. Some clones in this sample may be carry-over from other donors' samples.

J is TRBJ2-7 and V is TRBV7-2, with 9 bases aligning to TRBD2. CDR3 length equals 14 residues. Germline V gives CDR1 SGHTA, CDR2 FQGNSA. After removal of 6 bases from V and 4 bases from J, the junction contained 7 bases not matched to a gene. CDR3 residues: CASRREGSPYEQYF. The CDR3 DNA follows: TGTGCCAGCAGGCGGGAGGGATCACCTTACGAGCAGTACTTC.

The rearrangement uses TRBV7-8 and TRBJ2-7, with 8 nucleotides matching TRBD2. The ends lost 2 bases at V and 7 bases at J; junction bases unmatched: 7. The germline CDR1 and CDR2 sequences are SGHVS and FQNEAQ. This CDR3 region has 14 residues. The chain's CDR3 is CASSLFSGVSEQYF. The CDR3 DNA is TGTGCCAGCAGCTTATTTAGCGGGGTTTCGGAGCAGTACTTC.

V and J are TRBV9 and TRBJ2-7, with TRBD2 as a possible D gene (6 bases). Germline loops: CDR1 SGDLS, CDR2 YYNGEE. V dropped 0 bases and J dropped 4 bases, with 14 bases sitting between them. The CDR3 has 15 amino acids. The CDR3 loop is CASSVATRGRYEQYF. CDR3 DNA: TGTGCCAGCAGCGTAGCTACGCGGGGCAGGTACGAGCAGTACTTC.

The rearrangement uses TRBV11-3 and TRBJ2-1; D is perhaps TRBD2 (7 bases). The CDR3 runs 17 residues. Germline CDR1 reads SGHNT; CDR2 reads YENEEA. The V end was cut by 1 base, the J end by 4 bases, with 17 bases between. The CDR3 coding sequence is TGTGCCAGCAGCTTAGGTTCTGCGGGGGCCCTTTACAATGAGCAGTTCTTC. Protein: CASSLGSAGALYNEQFF.